This TCR beta chain was observed in a study of human T cells and chemical hapten exposure. Time point here: pre-sensitization, week 0. Treatment denoted: therapeutic diphenylcyclopropenone sensitization with weekly scalp DPC. V gave up 2 bases and J gave up 0 bases, with 13 bases separating them. Germline V gene data show CDR1 as DFQATT and CDR2 as SNEGSKA (reference sequence). CDR3 length equals 16 residues. MiXCR was run by TCRdb on the RACE reads, yielding one entry per CDR3 protein. The sample includes 380,000 or so distinct CDR3 sequences, around 5.5% of them seen just once. J is TRBJ1-4 and V is TRBV20-1, with unresolved D. The specimen was whole blood, collected in connection with sensitization to the hapten diphenylcyclopropenone (DPC). The receptor comes from a woman between 18 and 30 years old with alopecia areata. Some clones in this sample may be carry-over from other donors' samples. This CDR3 reads CSARPPLTATNEKLFF. The CDR3 coding sequence is TGCAGTGCTAGACCTCCCCTCACGGCAACTAATGAAAAACTGTTTTTT.